Each of the 22 T cell receptor beta chains below was sequenced from the same sample in a study of T cells and Merkel cell carcinoma outcomes. Profiling relied on immunoSEQ multiplex PCR, and the TCRdb table lists in-frame clones only, not all of them. The sample consists of roughly 13,000 clones, around 90% of them appearing once. What was sequenced was tumor tissue from Merkel cell carcinoma. These receptors all come from a human donor with Merkel cell carcinoma.

The chain links TRBV7-9 to TRBJ1-1, with TRBD1 as a possible D gene (5 bases). The CDR3 is made up of 15 amino acids. Germline-derived CDR1 and CDR2 are SEHNR and FQNEAQ (reference sequence). V was shortened by 5 bases and J by 1 base, with 14 bases between the two germline ends. The CDR3 DNA reads TGTGCCAGCAGCCTTTCAGGGATTCCGAACACTGAAGCTTTCTTT. Translating it yields CASSLSGIPNTEAFF.

The genes are TRBV5-1 and TRBJ1-2, with D possibly being TRBD1 (5 bases). Trimming removed 5 bases from V and 0 bases from J, with 11 bases in between. Germline-derived CDR1 and CDR2 are SGHRS and YFSETQ. CDR3 length: 14 amino acids. CDR3 nucleotide sequence: TGCGCCAGCAGTTCGGCAGGGTCTAACTATGGCTACACCTTC. It codes for CASSSAGSNYGYTF.

The chain employs TRBV19 and TRBJ1-1; 9 nucleotides align to TRBD1. With V trimmed by 5 bases and J by 4 bases, 2 bases remained unmatched. The CDR3 spans 13 residues. Germline CDR1 is LNHDA and CDR2 is SQIVND (reference sequence). The CDR3 is CASSATGGTEAFF. CDR3 nucleotide sequence: TGTGCCAGTAGTGCGACAGGGGGCACTGAAGCTTTCTTT.

This clone was detected only once. The chain couples TRBV27 to TRBJ2-7; 8 bases fit TRBD1. J lost 5 bases, V lost 4 bases, and 10 bases had no gene match. The CDR3 is made up of 15 amino acids. From germline, CDR1 is MNHEY and CDR2 SMNVEV (reference sequence). For the CDR3, the DNA is TGTGCCAGCAGTTCCGCCACGGACAGGGTCAACGAGCAGTACTTC. Amino acid sequence: CASSSATDRVNEQYF.

This chain joins TRBV13 and TRBJ1-4; 8 bases map to TRBD1. This CDR3 has 17 amino acids. V lost 4 bases, J lost 8 bases, and 15 bases stayed unmatched. The germline V gene has CDR1 PRHDT and CDR2 FYEKMQ (reference sequence). The CDR3 nucleotides read TGTGCCAGCAGCTCCGGTCAGGGACAGGTGAGGATGGAAAAACTGTTTTTT. Translating gives CASSSGQGQVRMEKLFF.

The rearrangement links TRBV9 to TRBJ2-1; 9 nucleotides line up with TRBD2. The junction had 1 base not matched to a gene; V was cut back by 3 bases and J by 3 bases. The CDR3 totals 14 residues. CDR1 and CDR2 (germline): SGDLS, YYNGEE. CDR3 nucleotides: TGTGCCAGCAGCGCTAGCGGGAACTACAATGAGCAGTTCTTC. The encoded protein is CASSASGNYNEQFF.

The chain links TRBV5-4 to TRBJ2-7; no firm D call. Germline V gives CDR1 SGHNT, CDR2 YYREEE (reference sequence). CDR3 length equals 14 residues. The V end was cut by 1 base, the J end by 0 bases, with 8 bases between. CDR3 amino acids: CASSLSRPSYEQYF. The CDR3 nucleotides are TGTGCCAGCAGCTTGTCGAGACCCTCCTACGAGCAGTACTTC.

This clone was seen only once. The V gene is TRBV4-2, the J gene TRBJ1-2, with 8 nucleotides matching TRBD1. Germline lookup yields CDR1 LGHNA and CDR2 YNFKEQ. V shed 0 bases and J 8 bases; nucleotides not matched to a gene: 5. CDR3 size: 14 residues. In nucleotides, the CDR3 is TGTGCCAGCAGCCAAGATATGGACAGGGACGGCTACACCTTC. This gives the protein CASSQDMDRDGYTF.

A few counts support this clone. This sample includes further DNA sequences coding for the same CDR3. The chain has TRBV4-3 and TRBJ1-6; the match to TRBD1 covers 7 bases. CDR3 size: 16 residues. Germline assignment: CDR1 LGHNA and CDR2 YSLEER. With V trimmed by 1 base and J by 5 bases, 5 bases remained unmatched. As DNA, the CDR3 is TGCGCCAGCAGCCAAGGCGTCGGGACAGATAATTCACCCCTCCACTTT. Protein sequence: CASSQGVGTDNSPLHF.

As regards this clone: Other DNA variants within this sample encode the same CDR3. The CDR3 spells CASSLGLADTYEQYF. The CDR3 DNA follows: TGTGCCAGCAGCTTAGGACTAGCGGACACCTACGAGCAGTACTTC. V usage is TRBV7-2 and J usage is TRBJ2-7; 9 nucleotides line up with TRBD2. This CDR3 is built from 15 residues. The V gene's germline CDR1 is SGHTA and CDR2 FQGNSA. Trimming cost V 1 base and J 2 bases; bases outside gene matches: 3. Combining the CDR3 with reference TRBV7-2 and TRBJ2-7 gives the whole variable domain GAGVSQSPSNKVTEKGKDVELRCDPISGHTALYWYRQSLGQGLEFLIYFQGNSAPDKSGLPSDRFSAERTGGSVSTLTIQRTQQEDSAVYLCASSLGLADTYEQYFGPGTRLTVT.

The chain uses TRBV7-9 and TRBJ1-2; the D is unclear. Trimming took 5 bases from V and 5 from J, leaving 15 bases between them. The CDR3 extends over 14 amino acids. Germline assignment: CDR1 SEHNR and CDR2 FQNEAQ (reference sequence). The CDR3 DNA follows: TGTGCCAGCAGCCCTCCGGCGGTACGGTATGGCTACACCTTC. This encodes CASSPPAVRYGYTF.

Remarks on this clone: One end of the junction does not line up with germline, which may come from a read error. V and J are TRBV19 and TRBJ1-1; 7 nucleotides line up with TRBD1. Germline CDR1 is LNHDA and CDR2 is SQIVND (reference sequence). The CDR3 loop spans 12 amino acids. CDR3 DNA: TGTGCCAATAGTACGGACAGGAGGGAAGCTTTCTTT. Translation: CANSTDRREAFF. The whole variable domain, filled in from reference TRBV19 and TRBJ1-1, reads DGGITQSPKYLFRKEGQNVTLSCEQNLNHDAMYWYRQDPGQGLRLIYYSQIVNDFQKGDIAEGYSVSREKKESFPLTVTSAQKNPTAFYLCANSTDRREAFFGQGTRLTVV.

This sequence joins TRBV7-2 and TRBJ2-7, with 9 nucleotides matching TRBD2. This CDR3 region has 14 residues. The germline V gene encodes CDR1 SGHTA and CDR2 FQGNSA. V lost 4 bases to trimming and J lost 6 bases; unmatched junction nucleotides: 7. The CDR3 here is CASSSTKTSGEQYF. The CDR3 coding sequence is TGTGCCAGCAGCTCAACTAAGACTAGCGGCGAGCAGTACTTC.

The chain links TRBV6-1 to TRBJ1-1; D possibly corresponds to TRBD1 (5 bases). V was pared by 0 bases and J by 1 base, with 12 bases between. Germline CDR1 reads MNHNS; CDR2 reads SASEGT. The CDR3 extends over 16 amino acids. CDR3 DNA: TGTGCCAGCAGTGAAGCGGTATTTAGGGGGAACACTGAAGCTTTCTTT. It yields the protein CASSEAVFRGNTEAFF.

The chain uses TRBV30 and TRBJ2-2; D remains ambiguous. Germline V gives CDR1 GTSNPN, CDR2 SVGIG (reference sequence). CDR3 length: 14 residues. V lost 4 bases and J 1 base, leaving 10 bases between the germline ends. CDR3 bases: TGTGCCTGGAATTCAGAATTGAACACCGGGGAGCTGTTTTTT. Translated, it gives CAWNSELNTGELFF.

V gene TRBV5-1 combines with J gene TRBJ2-1, with 8 bases fitting TRBD2. V trimming: 5 bases; J trimming: 7 bases; junction bases outside the gene matches: 2. From germline, CDR1 is SGHRS and CDR2 YFSETQ. This CDR3 spans 12 amino acids. This CDR3 is CASSRGGNEQFF. CDR3 nucleotides: TGCGCCAGCAGTCGGGGGGGGAATGAGCAGTTCTTC.

V gene TRBV9 combines with J gene TRBJ1-1; unclear D gene. V was clipped by 0 bases and J by 5 bases, with 5 bases between them. The CDR3 consists of 12 residues. Germline V gene sequence: CDR1 SGDLS, CDR2 YYNGEE. CDR3 amino acids: CASSVGGTEAFF. For the CDR3, the DNA is TGTGCCAGCAGCGTAGGAGGGACTGAAGCTTTCTTT.

The gene calls are TRBV7-9 and TRBJ1-1, with unresolved D. The V gene lost 1 base and the J gene lost 5 bases, with 5 bases spanning the gap. Germline CDR1 and CDR2: SEHNR and FQNEAQ (reference sequence). This CDR3 contains 12 residues. CDR3 residues: CASSLVETEAFF. The CDR3 DNA reads as TGTGCCAGCAGCTTAGTGGAAACTGAAGCTTTCTTT.

This chain joins TRBV5-4 and TRBJ1-2, with D unclear. V lost 0 bases and J lost 5, with 14 bases in between. This CDR3 has 15 amino acids. Germline lookup yields CDR1 SGHNT and CDR2 YYREEE (reference sequence). The CDR3 sequence: CASSLGRAQAYGYTF. CDR3 DNA sequence: TGTGCCAGCAGCTTGGGTCGAGCGCAGGCTTATGGCTACACCTTC.

The chain recombines TRBV28 with TRBJ1-2; no clear D. Germline lookup yields CDR1 MDHEN and CDR2 SYDVKM. This CDR3 is built from 12 residues. V was clipped by 6 bases and J by 3 bases, with 8 bases between them. CDR3 DNA: TGTGCCAGCAGCCTACGGTACTATGGCTACACCTTC. It codes for CASSLRYYGYTF.

The chain carries TRBV27 and TRBJ1-5; D not certain. Per the germline V gene, CDR1 is MNHEY and CDR2 is SMNVEV (reference sequence). CDR3 length: 13 amino acids. The V and J ends lost 3 bases and 2 bases respectively, with 5 bases between them. CDR3 sequence reads: CASSFLGNQPQHF. The CDR3 DNA reads as TGTGCCAGCAGTTTCCTTGGCAATCAGCCCCAGCATTTT.

The chain employs TRBV7-8 and TRBJ1-5; unclear D gene. Germline-derived CDR1 and CDR2 are SGHVS and FQNEAQ. The CDR3 is 13 amino acids. V lost 4 bases, J lost 3 bases, and 7 bases lay in between. The CDR3 nucleotides read TGTGCCAGCAGCTCTCAGATCAATCAGCCCCAGCATTTT. Amino acids: CASSSQINQPQHF.